This T cell receptor (beta chain) appears in the sequencing data of a study of PD-1 blockade in classical Hodgkin lymphoma. Study findings and constraints: Lower baseline TCR diversity marked trial partial responders and progressors.

The method was immunoSEQ multiplex PCR; TCRdb's version includes in-frame clones alone and lacks a portion of them. The table includes around 19,000 clones, 77% detected once. On this clone: The antigen is not known. The same CDR3 also results from other DNA sequences found in this sample.

Every one of the patients relapsed after autologous stem cell transplantation (brentuximab vedotin exposure was variable). This CDR3 has 14 residues. CDR1 and CDR2 from the germline V gene are SNHLY and FYNNEI. V lost 2 bases, J lost 5 bases, and 12 bases lay in between. This sample comprised peripheral blood mononuclear cells (PBMCs), obtained before the second cycle of nivolumab. This receptor was taken from a human donor with classical Hodgkin lymphoma. The V gene is TRBV2, the J gene TRBJ1-2, with TRBD1 as a possible D gene (6 bases). The DNA for the CDR3 is TGTGCCAGCAGTGAAATCGGAGGGGGTTATGGCTACACCTTC. This encodes CASSEIGGGYGYTF.